This T cell receptor (beta chain) was obtained from a study of blood T cell repertoires in COVID-19. About the research overall: The cDNA or gDNA used as material had been derived from T cells, B-cell-depleted T cells, or PBMCs.

Germline trimming cut 5 bases from V and 4 bases from J; bases unmatched to any gene: 7. Germline V CDR1 and CDR2: LNHDA, SQIVND (reference sequence). CDR3 length: 15 residues. Repertoires were generated with immunoSEQ multiplex PCR, while TCRdb's copy carries only in-frame clones and drops some. The sample has approximately 300,000 clones, nearly 90% seen once. This clone was seen only once. The chain recombines TRBV19 with TRBJ2-1; 8 bases are shared with TRBD1. The clonotype was recovered from a woman in her 30s who had recovered from COVID-19. The sequencing input was PBMCs or T cells enriched from blood (not recorded which). CDR3 nucleotide sequence: TGTGCCAGTAGTCCTCAAGGACAGGGATACAATGAGCAGTTCTTC. This encodes CASSPQGQGYNEQFF.